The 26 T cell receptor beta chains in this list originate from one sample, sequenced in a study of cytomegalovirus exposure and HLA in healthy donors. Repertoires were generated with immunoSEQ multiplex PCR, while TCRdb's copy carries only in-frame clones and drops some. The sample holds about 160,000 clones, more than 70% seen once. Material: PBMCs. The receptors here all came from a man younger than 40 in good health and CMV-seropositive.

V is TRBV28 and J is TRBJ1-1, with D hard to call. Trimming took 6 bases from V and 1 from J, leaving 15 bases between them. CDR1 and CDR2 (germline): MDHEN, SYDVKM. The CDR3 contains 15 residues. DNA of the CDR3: TGTGCCAGCAGCCCCCCCGCGGGCTCGAACACTGAAGCTTTCTTT. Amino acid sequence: CASSPPAGSNTEAFF.

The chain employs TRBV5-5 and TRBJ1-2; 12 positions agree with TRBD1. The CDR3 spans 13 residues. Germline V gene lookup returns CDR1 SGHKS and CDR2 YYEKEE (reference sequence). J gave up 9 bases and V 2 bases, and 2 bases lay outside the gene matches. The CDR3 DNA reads TGTGCCAGCAGCTTTGGGACAGGGGGCAGCTACACCTTC. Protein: CASSFGTGGSYTF.

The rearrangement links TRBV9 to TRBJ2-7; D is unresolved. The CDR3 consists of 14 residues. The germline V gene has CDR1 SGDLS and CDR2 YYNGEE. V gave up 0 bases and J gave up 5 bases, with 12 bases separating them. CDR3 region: CASSVDPGTNEQYF. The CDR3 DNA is TGTGCCAGCAGCGTAGACCCGGGTACCAACGAGCAGTACTTC.

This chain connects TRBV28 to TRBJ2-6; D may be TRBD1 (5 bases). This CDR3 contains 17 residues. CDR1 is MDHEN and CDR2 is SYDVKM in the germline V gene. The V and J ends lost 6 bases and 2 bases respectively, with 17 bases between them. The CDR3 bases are TGTGCCAGCAGGGCCCCCTCCGGCAGGGCTGGGGCCAACGTCCTGACTTTC. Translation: CASRAPSGRAGANVLTF. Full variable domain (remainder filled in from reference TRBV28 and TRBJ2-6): DVKVTQSSRYLVKRTGEKVFLECVQDMDHENMFWYRQDPGLGLRLIYFSYDVKMKEKGDIPEGYSVSREKKERFSLILESASTNQTSMYLCASRAPSGRAGANVLTFGAGSRLTVL.

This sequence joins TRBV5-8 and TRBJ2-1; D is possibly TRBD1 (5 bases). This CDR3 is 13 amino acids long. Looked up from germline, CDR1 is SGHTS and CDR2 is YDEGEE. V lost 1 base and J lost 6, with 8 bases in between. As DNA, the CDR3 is TGTGCCAGCAGCTTGTGGCAGGGCAATGAGCAGTTCTTC. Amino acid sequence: CASSLWQGNEQFF.

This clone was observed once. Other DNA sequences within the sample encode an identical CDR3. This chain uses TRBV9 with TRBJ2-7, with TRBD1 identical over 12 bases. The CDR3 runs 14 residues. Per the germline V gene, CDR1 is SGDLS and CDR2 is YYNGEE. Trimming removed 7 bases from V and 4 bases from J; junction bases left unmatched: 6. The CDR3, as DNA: TGTGCCAGCTCGCCGGGACAGGGGGCTTACGAGCAGTACTTC. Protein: CASSPGQGAYEQYF.

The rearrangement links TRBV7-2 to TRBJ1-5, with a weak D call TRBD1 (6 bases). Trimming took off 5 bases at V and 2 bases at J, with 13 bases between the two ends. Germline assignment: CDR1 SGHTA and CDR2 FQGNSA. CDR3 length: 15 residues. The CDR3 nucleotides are TGTGCCAGCAGCCGTTTACAGGGACGCAATCAGCCCCAGCATTTT. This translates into CASSRLQGRNQPQHF.

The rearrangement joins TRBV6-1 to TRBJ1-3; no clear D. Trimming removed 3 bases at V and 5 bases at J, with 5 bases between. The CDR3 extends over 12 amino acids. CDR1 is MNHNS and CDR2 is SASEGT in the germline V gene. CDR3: CASSETRNTIYF. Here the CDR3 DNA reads TGTGCCAGCAGTGAGACAAGAAACACCATATATTTT.

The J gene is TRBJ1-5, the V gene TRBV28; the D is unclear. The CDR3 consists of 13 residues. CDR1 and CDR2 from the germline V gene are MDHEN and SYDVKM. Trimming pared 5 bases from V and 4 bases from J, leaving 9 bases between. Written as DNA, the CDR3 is TGTGCCAGCAGTCCACTTCTTAATCAGCCCCAGCATTTT. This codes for CASSPLLNQPQHF.

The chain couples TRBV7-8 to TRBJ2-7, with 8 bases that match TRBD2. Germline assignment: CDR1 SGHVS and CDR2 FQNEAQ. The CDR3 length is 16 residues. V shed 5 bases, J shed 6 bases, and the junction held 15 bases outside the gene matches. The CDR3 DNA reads TGTGCCAGCAGCCCCCGCGGGACTAGAGGATCTCGCGAGCAGTACTTC. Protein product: CASSPRGTRGSREQYF.

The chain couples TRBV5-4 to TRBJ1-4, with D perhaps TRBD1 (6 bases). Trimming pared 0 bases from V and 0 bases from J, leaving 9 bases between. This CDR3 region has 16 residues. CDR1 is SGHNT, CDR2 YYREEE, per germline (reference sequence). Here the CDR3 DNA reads TGTGCCAGCAGCTTGGGAGGGGGGGCAACTAATGAAAAACTGTTTTTT. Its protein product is CASSLGGGATNEKLFF.

CDR3 region: CASFMDRSGETQYF. The CDR3 DNA sequence: TGTGCCAGCTTCATGGACAGGAGTGGCGAGACCCAGTACTTC. The V gene is TRBV2, the J gene TRBJ2-5; 7 nucleotides align to TRBD1. The J segment lost 5 bases and the V segment lost 8 bases, leaving 11 bases of the junction unmatched. The germline V gene encodes CDR1 SNHLY and CDR2 FYNNEI. The CDR3 is 14 amino acids.

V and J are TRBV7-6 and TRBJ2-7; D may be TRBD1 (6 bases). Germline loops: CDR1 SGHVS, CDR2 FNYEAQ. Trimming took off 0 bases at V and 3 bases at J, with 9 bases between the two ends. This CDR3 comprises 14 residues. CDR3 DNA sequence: TGTGCCAGCAGCTTAGCGGCACAGGGCTACGAGCAGTACTTC. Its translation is CASSLAAQGYEQYF.

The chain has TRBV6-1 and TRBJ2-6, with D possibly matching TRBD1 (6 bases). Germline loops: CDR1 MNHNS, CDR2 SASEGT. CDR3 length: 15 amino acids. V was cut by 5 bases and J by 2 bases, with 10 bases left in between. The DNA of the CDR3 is TGTGCCAGCAGTCCACAGGGCGCTGGGGCCAACGTCCTGACTTTC. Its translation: CASSPQGAGANVLTF.

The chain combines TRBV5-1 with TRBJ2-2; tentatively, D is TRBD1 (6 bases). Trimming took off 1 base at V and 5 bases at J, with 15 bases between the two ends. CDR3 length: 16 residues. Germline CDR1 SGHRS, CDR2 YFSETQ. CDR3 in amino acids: CASSLISQGYTGELFF. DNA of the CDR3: TGCGCCAGCAGCTTGATAAGCCAGGGGTATACCGGGGAGCTGTTTTTT. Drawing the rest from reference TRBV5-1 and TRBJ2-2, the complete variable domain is KAGVTQTPRYLIKTRGQQVTLSCSPISGHRSVSWYQQTPGQGLQFLFEYFSETQRNKGNFPGRFSGRQFSNSRSEMNVSTLELGDSALYLCASSLISQGYTGELFFGEGSRLTVL.

CDR3 sequence (DNA): TGCGCCAGCAGCCCAACGGGGGTTTCTGGGGCCAACGTCCTGACTTTC. This encodes CASSPTGVSGANVLTF. The V and J genes are TRBV5-1 and TRBJ2-6; TRBD2 is a possible D gene (6 bases). Germline lookup yields CDR1 SGHRS and CDR2 YFSETQ. CDR3 size: 16 residues. V was trimmed by 4 bases and J by 1 base, leaving 12 bases between them.

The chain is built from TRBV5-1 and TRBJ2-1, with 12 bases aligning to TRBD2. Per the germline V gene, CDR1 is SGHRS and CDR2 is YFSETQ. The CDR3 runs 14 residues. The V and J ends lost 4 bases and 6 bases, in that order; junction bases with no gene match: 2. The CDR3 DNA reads TGCGCCAGCAGCGCGGGACTAGCGGGCAATGAGCAGTTCTTC. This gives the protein CASSAGLAGNEQFF.

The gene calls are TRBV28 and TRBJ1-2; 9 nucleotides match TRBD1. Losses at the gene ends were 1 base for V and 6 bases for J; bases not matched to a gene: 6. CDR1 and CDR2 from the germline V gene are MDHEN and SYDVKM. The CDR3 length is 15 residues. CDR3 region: CASSLFPGQGHGYTF. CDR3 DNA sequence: TGTGCCAGCAGTTTATTCCCGGGACAGGGTCATGGCTACACCTTC.

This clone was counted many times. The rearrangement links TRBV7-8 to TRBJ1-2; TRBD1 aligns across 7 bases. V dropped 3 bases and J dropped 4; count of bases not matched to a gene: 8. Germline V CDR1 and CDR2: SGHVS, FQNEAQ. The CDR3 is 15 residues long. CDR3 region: CASSFTGDQGYGYTF. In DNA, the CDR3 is TGTGCCAGCAGCTTCACAGGGGACCAAGGCTATGGCTACACCTTC.

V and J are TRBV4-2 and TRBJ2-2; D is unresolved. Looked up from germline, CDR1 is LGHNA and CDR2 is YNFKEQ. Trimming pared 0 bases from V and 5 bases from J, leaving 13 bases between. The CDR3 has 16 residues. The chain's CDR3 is CASSQDGVIVTGELFF. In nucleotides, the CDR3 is TGTGCCAGCAGCCAAGATGGAGTTATCGTGACCGGGGAGCTGTTTTTT.

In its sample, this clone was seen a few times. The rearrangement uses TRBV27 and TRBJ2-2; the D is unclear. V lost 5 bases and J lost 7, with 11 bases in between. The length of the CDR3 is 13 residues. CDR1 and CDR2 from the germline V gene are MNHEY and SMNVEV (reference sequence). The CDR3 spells CASSPRLVGELFF. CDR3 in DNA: TGTGCCAGCAGTCCAAGACTGGTCGGGGAGCTGTTTTTT.

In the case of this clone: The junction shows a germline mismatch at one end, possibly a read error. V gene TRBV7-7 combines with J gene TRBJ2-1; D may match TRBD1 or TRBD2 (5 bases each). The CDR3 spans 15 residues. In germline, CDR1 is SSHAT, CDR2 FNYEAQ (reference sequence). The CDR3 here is CASSLGESSYNEQFF. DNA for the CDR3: TGTGCTAGCAGCTTAGGGGAGAGCTCCTACAATGAGCAGTTCTTC.

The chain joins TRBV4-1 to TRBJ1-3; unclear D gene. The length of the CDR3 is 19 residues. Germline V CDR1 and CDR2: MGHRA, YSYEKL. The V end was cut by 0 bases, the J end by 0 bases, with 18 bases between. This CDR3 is CASSQDPHRTGSSGNTIYF. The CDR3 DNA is TGCGCCAGCAGCCAAGATCCACACCGGACGGGGAGCTCTGGAAACACCATATATTTT.

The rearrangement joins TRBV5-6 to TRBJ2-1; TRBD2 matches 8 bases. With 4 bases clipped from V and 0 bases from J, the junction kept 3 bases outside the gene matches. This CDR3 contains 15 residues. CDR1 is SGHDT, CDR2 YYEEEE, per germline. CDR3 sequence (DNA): TGTGCCAGCAGCCCGGGGGGGGGCTCCTACAATGAGCAGTTCTTC. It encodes CASSPGGGSYNEQFF.

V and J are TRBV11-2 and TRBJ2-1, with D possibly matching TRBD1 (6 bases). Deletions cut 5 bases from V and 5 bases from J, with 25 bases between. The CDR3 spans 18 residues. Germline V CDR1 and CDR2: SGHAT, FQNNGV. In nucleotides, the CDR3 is TGTGCCAGCAGCCCTTGGAGGTTAGGGACACCTTCGCACAATGAGCAGTTCTTC. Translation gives CASSPWRLGTPSHNEQFF.

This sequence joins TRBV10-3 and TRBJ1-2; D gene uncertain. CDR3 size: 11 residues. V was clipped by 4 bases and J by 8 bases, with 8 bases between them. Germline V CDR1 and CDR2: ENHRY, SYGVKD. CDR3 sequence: CAISAGEGYTF. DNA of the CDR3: TGTGCCATCAGTGCCGGGGAGGGCTACACCTTC.